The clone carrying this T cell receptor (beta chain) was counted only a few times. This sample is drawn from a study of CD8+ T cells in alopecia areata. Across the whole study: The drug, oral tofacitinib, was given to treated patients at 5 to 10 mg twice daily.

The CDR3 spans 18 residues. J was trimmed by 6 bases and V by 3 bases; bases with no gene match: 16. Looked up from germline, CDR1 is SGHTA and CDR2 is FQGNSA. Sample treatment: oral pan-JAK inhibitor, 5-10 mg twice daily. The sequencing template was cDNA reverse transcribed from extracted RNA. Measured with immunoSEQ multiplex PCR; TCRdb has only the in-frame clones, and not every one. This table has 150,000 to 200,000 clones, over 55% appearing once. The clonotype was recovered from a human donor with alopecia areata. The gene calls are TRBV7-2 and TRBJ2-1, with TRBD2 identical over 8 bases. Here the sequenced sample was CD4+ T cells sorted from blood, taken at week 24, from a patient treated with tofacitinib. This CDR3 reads CASSLINLSGGLINEQFF. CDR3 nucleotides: TGTGCCAGCAGCTTGATAAATCTGAGCGGGGGATTAATCAATGAGCAGTTCTTC.